Below, one T cell receptor beta chain is given with its context. Its antigen is not identified. Amplifying from RNA transcripts, the study obtained TCR beta CDR3 regions. The first round was an RT-PCR with HTBI primers, and the second round was a multiplex PCR. TCRdb called the multiplex PCR reads again in MiXCR, with one record for every CDR3 protein. Of 200,000 to 300,000 distinct CDR3 sequences listed, approximately 42% are singletons. None of the included patients had other autoimmune diseases, uncontrolled infections, pregnancy or lactation, as these led to exclusion. PBMCs were density-gradient isolated from around 10 ml fresh blood. The data derive from a study of Graves' ophthalmopathy and Graves' hyperthyroidism. Study-wide findings and caveats: Most thyroid-expanded clonotypes exceeding 0.001 frequency were also found in blood. For predicting ophthalmopathy progression, the model had roughly 70% sensitivity and under 85% specificity.

The CDR3 is 14 amino acids. The V gene end was trimmed by 0 bases and the J gene end by 4 bases; junction bases not matched to a gene: 2. Looked up from germline, CDR1 is SGHRS and CDR2 is YFSETQ. This rearrangement joins TRBV5-1 to TRBJ2-5, with 8 bases fitting TRBD2. The receptor's source is an adult man with Graves' ophthalmopathy. What was sequenced was peripheral blood. The CDR3 DNA is TGCGCCAGCAGCTTGGGACTAGCGAGAGAGACCCAGTACTTC. Residues: CASSLGLARETQYF.